This T cell receptor beta chain was identified in a study of vaccination effects on CD4 cells after COVID-19. Study-wide findings and caveats: Convalescent patients were few in the study, and early post-infection timepoints were absent.

Germline values: CDR1 SGHTA, CDR2 FQGNSA. With 7 bases clipped from V and 2 bases from J, the junction kept 11 bases outside the gene matches. CDR3 size: 15 residues. Before sequencing took place, the ViraFEST assay used viral peptide pools to expand antigen-specific CD4+ T cells. An approximately ten-day culture period preceded the isolation of CD4+ T cells. SARS-CoV-2 infection was confirmed by PCR in the person between March and December 2020. Roughly 1.8 million PBMC per well received about 10 IU/ml IL-2 and approximately 9.2 ug/ml peptides in culture. At days 3 and 7, half of the medium was exchanged for IL-2 medium. This clone was seen only once. Its specificity is not known. Some clones are missing from TCRdb's copy, which holds only in-frame ones; the method was immunoSEQ multiplex PCR. Here the sample spans 20,000 or so clones, approximately 74% being singletons.

The genes are TRBV7-2 and TRBJ2-7, with 7 bases lining up with TRBD1. The sequence was obtained from a human donor who had a prior SARS-CoV-2 infection. The sequencing here drew on CD4+ T cells from PBMCs cultured with SARS-CoV-2 spike peptides, taken before COVID-19 vaccination. CDR3 protein: CASIPQAGGTYEQYF. Written as DNA, the CDR3 is TGTGCCAGCATACCCCAGGCAGGGGGAACCTACGAGCAGTACTTC. Filled out from reference TRBV7-2 and TRBJ2-7, the complete variable domain reads GAGVSQSPSNKVTEKGKDVELRCDPISGHTALYWYRQSLGQGLEFLIYFQGNSAPDKSGLPSDRFSAERTGGSVSTLTIQRTQQEDSAVYLCASIPQAGGTYEQYFGPGTRLTVT.